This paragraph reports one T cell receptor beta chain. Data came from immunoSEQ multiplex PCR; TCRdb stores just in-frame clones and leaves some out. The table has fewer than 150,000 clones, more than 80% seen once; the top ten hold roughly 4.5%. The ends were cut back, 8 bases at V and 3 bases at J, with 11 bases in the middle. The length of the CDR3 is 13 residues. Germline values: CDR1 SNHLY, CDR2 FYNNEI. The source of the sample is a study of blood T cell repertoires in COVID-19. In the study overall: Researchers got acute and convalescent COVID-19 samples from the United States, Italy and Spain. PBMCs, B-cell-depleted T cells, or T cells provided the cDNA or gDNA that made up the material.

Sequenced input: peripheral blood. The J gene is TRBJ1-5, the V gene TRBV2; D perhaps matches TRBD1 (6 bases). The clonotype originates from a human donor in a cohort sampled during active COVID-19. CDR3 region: CASRGGDNQPQHF. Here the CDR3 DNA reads TGTGCCAGCCGAGGGGGTGACAATCAGCCCCAGCATTTT.